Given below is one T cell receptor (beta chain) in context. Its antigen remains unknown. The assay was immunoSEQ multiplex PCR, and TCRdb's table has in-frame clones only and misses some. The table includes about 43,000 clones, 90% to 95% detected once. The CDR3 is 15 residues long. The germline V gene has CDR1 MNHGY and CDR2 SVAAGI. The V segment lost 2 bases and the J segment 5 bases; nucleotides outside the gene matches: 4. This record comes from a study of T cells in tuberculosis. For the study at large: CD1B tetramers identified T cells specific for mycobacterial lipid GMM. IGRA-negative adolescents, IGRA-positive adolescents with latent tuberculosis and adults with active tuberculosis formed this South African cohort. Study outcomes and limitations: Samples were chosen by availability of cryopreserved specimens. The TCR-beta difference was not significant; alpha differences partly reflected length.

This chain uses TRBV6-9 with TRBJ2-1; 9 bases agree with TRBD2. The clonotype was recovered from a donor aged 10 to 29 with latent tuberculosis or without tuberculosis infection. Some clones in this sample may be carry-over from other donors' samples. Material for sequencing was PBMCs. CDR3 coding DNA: TGTGCCAGCAGTTATGGGCTAGCGGGAAACAATGAGCAGTTCTTC. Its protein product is CASSYGLAGNNEQFF.